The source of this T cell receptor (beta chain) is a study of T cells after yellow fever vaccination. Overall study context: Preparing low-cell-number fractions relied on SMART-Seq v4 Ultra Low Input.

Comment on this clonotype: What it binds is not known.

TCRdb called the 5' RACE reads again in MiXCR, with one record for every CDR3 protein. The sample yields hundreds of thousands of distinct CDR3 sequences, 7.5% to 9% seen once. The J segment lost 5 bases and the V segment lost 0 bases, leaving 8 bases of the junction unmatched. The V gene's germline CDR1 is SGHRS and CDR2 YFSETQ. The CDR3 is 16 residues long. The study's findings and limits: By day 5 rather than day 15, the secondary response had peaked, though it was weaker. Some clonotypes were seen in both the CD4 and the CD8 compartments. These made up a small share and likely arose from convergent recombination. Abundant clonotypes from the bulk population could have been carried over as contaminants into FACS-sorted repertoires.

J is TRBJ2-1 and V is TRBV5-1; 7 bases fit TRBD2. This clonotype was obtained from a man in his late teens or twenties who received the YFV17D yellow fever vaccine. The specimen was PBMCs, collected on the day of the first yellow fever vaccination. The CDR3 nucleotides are TGCGCCAGCAGCTTGGAGGTCGGCGGGGGAAACAATGAGCAGTTCTTC. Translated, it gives CASSLEVGGGNNEQFF. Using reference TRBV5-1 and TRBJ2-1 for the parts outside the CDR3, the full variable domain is KAGVTQTPRYLIKTRGQQVTLSCSPISGHRSVSWYQQTPGQGLQFLFEYFSETQRNKGNFPGRFSGRQFSNSRSEMNVSTLELGDSALYLCASSLEVGGGNNEQFFGPGTRLTVL.